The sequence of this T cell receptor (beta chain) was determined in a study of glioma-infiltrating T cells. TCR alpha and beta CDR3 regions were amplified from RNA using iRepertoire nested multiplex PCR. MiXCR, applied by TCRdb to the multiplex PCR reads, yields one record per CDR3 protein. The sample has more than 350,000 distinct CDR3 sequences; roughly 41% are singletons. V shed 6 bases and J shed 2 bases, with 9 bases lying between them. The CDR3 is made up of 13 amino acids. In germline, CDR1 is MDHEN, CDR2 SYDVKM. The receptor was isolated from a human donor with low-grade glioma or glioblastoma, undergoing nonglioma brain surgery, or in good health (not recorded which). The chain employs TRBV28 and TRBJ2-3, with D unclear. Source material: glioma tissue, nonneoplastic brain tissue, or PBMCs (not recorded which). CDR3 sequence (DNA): TGTGCCAGCAGGGGTTTAAACACAGATACGCAGTATTTT. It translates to CASRGLNTDTQYF.